This T cell receptor beta chain was recorded in a study of T cells in Graves' hyperthyroidism and ophthalmopathy. Amplification of TCR beta CDR3 regions was performed using RNA transcripts as template. Carried out on the TCR CDR3, a first-round RT-PCR used the HTBI primer set. One entry per CDR3 protein, called by TCRdb with MiXCR from the multiplex PCR reads. The repertoire consists of approximately 300,000 distinct CDR3 sequences, with around 20% occurring once and the leading ten covering about 40%. Ophthalmopathy patients had Clinical Activity Score at least 3, NOSPECS grade at least 4, duration under 3 months. V lost 2 bases and J 5 bases, leaving 10 bases between the germline ends. Germline CDR1 reads SQVTM; CDR2 reads ANQGSEA. There are 12 residues in the CDR3.

The sequenced sample was blood. This chain uses TRBV29-1 with TRBJ2-7; perhaps D is TRBD1 or TRBD2 (5 bases each). This TCR derives from a man in his fifties or sixties with Graves' ophthalmopathy. The CDR3, as DNA: TGCAGCGTTGAATGGGGGAGTGACGAGCAGTACTTC. Its translation is CSVEWGSDEQYF.